This TCR beta chain derives from a study of shared clonotypes between healthy human individuals (dated by TCRdb to 2020 to 2021). As for the study more broadly: A couple of women and three men aged 18 to 49 years were included in the cohort. To estimate repertoire size and how much clonotypes are shared between individuals, the study performed deep sequencing of blood TCR repertoires from five healthy adults. Libraries were prepared and TCR repertoires were sequenced by different laboratories using diverse techniques, in order to increase sequencing depth and limit assay-specific biases. Each donor's leukapheresis produced roughly between roughly 0.94 and 9.5 billion PBMCs. General findings and caveats noted by the study authors: Based on pairwise subsampling, the degree of clonotype sharing among donors was expected to be affected by sequencing depth. Because the study included only a small number of donors, the genetic and exposure-history diversity represented was limited. Sampling was limited to blood, and TCR repertoires in tissue likely differ from TCR repertoires in blood.

CDR1 SNHLY and CDR2 FYNNEI were looked up in the germline V gene. Measured from the cysteine to the phenylalanine, the CDR3 is 13 residues long. Kept here is only the CDR3 DNA, which spans 39 bases and is read in frame from base 1. V is trimmed back by 6 bases and J by 5 bases, and the junction contains 6 bases that no gene match accounts for. On this clone: No antigen is known for it. Per-base quality was not reported, and no clone a single base away is much larger than it.

Healthy HIV-negative adults with no recently reported acute infections or vaccinations were included as donors. Every donor was a Caucasian adult residing in Nashville, Tennessee, USA. For unsorted samples, some 100 million PBMCs were counted and genomic DNA was extracted with the QIAamp DNA Blood Mini kit. Blood was obtained by leukapheresis, after which PBMCs were separated by Ficoll-Histopaque density gradient centrifugation and cryopreserved in liquid nitrogen vapor phase. TCR CDR3 regions were amplified from genomic DNA by multiplex PCR using the deep immunoSEQ assay. Extracted genomic DNA from each cell subset was distributed evenly across all wells of several immunoSEQ 96-well plates, and each plate was treated as a replicate. Each replicate PCR for unsorted PBMC received about 0.3 ug genomic DNA, equal to about 30,000 T cell genomes. Ten immunoSEQ deep assay plates were used to sequence the unsorted PBMC genomic DNA. Purified libraries were measured with a Qubit 3.0 fluorometer, size-checked on a Bioanalyzer 2100, and measured again with the KAPA Library Quantification kit. A separate single-read 150-cycle Illumina NextSeq 550 flow cell was used to sequence each immunoSEQ 96-well plate. The authors processed their data as follows. Because the immunoSEQ output included only junctional sequences and no quality scores, the filtering could not be the same as the filtering used for full-length reads. To assign V/J genes and CDR3, sequences were annotated against IMGT germline references using PyIR, a Python wrapper for IgBLAST v1.9. Reads were removed for weak V/J assignments (E-value above 1e-6), missing CDR3, stop codons, out-of-frame junctions, or ambiguous translated residues. V3J clonotypes were defined as sequences sharing the same inferred V gene, J gene, and CDR3 amino acid sequence. Percentage overlap between repertoires was calculated by dividing the number of shared unique clonotypes by the size of the smaller repertoire. RTK rarefaction, the Chao1 estimator, and Recon v2.1 estimates of unobserved clonotypes were used to assess repertoire richness. Entries here come from immuneACCESS through TCRdb and include only in-frame sequences with V and J called. Some clones fail to appear in such tables; in the studies checked, an unresolved V gene covers under half of the shortfall, and the cause of the remainder is unknown. V, J and clone size are those of that table, while D and trimming were read from the DNA. The sample has around 500,000 clones on record, roughly 85% of them singletons. The leading ten clones occupy roughly 12% of the sample.

The rearranged segments are TRBV2 and TRBJ2-5, and TRBD1 matches 7 of the central bases. The sequence was collected from a woman aged 35 to 49 in good health. Some clones in this sample may be carry-over from other donors' samples. Input material: PBMCs. The CDR3 protein: CASRDRVVETQYF. The bases are TGTGCCAGCAGAGACAGGGTGGTTGAGACCCAGTACTTC.